This record looks at one TCR beta chain sequence and its context. The data stem from a study of T-cell memory formation after mild COVID-19. TCRdb fed the 5' RACE reads into MiXCR, producing one record per CDR3 protein. The data contain about 110,000 distinct CDR3 sequences, over 15% of them seen just once; the ten biggest clones take up less than 35%. Sequencing was carried out using PBMCs or a T cell subset sorted from them (not recorded which). This TCR derives from an adult woman who had mild COVID-19 (a few samples of this study predate the infection). Cell type and time point are not known.

CDR3 DNA sequence: TGTGCCAGCAGTTTAAACCCCACCCGCGGAGAGGCTCAGCCCCAGCATTTT. Its translation: CASSLNPTRGEAQPQHF. The chain is built from TRBV12-3 or TRBV12-4 and TRBJ1-5; D gene uncertain. This CDR3 contains 17 residues. V was cut by 2 bases and J by 6 bases, with 20 bases left in between.